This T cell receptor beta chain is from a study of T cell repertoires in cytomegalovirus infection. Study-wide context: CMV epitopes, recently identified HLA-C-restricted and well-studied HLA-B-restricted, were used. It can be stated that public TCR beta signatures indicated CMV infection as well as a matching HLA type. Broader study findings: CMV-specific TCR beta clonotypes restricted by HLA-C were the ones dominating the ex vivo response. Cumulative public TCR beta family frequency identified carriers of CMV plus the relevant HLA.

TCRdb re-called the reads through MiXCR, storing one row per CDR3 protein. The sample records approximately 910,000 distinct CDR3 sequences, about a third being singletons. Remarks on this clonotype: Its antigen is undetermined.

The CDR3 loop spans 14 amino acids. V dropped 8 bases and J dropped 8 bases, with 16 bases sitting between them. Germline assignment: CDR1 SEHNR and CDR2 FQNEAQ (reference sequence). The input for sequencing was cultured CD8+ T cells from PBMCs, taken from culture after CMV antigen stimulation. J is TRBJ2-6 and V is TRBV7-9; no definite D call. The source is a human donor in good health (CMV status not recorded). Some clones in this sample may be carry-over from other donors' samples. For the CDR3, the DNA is TGTGCCAGCGAATCAGGCGTGAGGACCAACGTCCTGACTTTC. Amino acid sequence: CASESGVRTNVLTF.